These 18 T cell receptor beta chains were sequenced from one sample in a study of T cell responses to AZD1222 COVID-19 vaccine. The data were produced by immunoSEQ multiplex PCR, yet TCRdb's version contains in-frame clones alone and is incomplete. The sample holds 57,000 or so clones; around 85% are singletons and the top ten take about 21%. Sequences were derived from peripheral blood, sampled on day 0 of MenACWY control vaccination. The receptor set was obtained from an adult in good health.

The chain recombines TRBV30 with TRBJ2-4; D not resolved. The CDR3 sequence is 13 residues long. The V gene lost 5 bases and the J gene lost 4 bases, with 12 bases spanning the gap. The germline CDR1 and CDR2 sequences are GTSNPN and SVGIG (reference sequence). The CDR3 DNA reads as TGTGCCTGGGCCAACGGCCCAAAAAACATTCAGTACTTC. As protein: CAWANGPKNIQYF. Drawing the rest from reference TRBV30 and TRBJ2-4, the complete variable domain is SQTIHQWPATLVQPVGSPLSLECTVEGTSNPNLYWYRQAAGRGLQLLFYSVGIGQISSEVPQNLSASRPQDRQFILSSKKLLLSDSGFYLCAWANGPKNIQYFGAGTRLSVL.

The sample holds one count of this clone. The junction and the germline gene differ at one end; a read error may be behind it. This chain connects TRBV7-7 to TRBJ1-1, with a weak D call TRBD1 (6 bases). The germline gives CDR1 SSHAT, CDR2 FNYEAQ (reference sequence). The CDR3 covers 12 residues. The chain's CDR3 is CASISGETEAFF. The CDR3 region has the DNA TGTGCTAGCATCTCAGGGGAGACTGAAGCTTTCTTT.

V is TRBV5-4 and J is TRBJ1-6; TRBD1 matches at 9 bases. The ends lost 0 bases at V and 7 bases at J; junction bases unmatched: 5. The CDR3 spans 16 residues. The germline gives CDR1 SGHNT, CDR2 YYREEE (reference sequence). CDR3 coding DNA: TGTGCCAGCAGCTTGGAGACAGGGGGAGTGAATTCACCCCTCCACTTT. Translated, it gives CASSLETGGVNSPLHF. Supplemented by reference TRBV5-4 and TRBJ1-6, the full variable domain reads ETGVTQSPTHLIKTRGQQVTLRCSSQSGHNTVSWYQQALGQGPQFIFQYYREEENGRGNFPPRFSGLQFPNYSSELNVNALELDDSALYLCASSLETGGVNSPLHFGNGTRLTVT.

J is TRBJ2-2 and V is TRBV11-2; D may match TRBD1 or TRBD2 (5 bases each). CDR1 is SGHAT and CDR2 is FQNNGV in the germline V gene. V lost 5 bases and J 0 bases, leaving 13 bases between the germline ends. The CDR3 is made up of 16 amino acids. DNA for the CDR3: TGTGCCAGCAGCAGATGGGACGCCGCGAACACCGGGGAGCTGTTTTTT. It specifies CASSRWDAANTGELFF.

The genes are TRBV6-1 and TRBJ2-7, with a weak D call TRBD2 (5 bases). Per germline, CDR1 MNHNS and CDR2 SASEGT. The CDR3 extends over 17 amino acids. The V gene lost 0 bases and the J gene lost 6 bases, with 21 bases spanning the gap. CDR3 sequence (DNA): TGTGCCAGCAGTGAAGCGGACTTAGGGCTACCAGTCGCCGAGCAGTACTTC. It translates to CASSEADLGLPVAEQYF.

In its sample, this clone was seen once. This sequence joins TRBV19 and TRBJ1-6; D is unclear. With 0 bases removed from V and 0 bases from J, the gap between germline ends came to 12 bases. The CDR3 has 18 amino acids. Per the germline V gene, CDR1 is LNHDA and CDR2 is SQIVND (reference sequence). The CDR3 reads CASSIDSAGSSYNSPLHF. CDR3 nucleotides: TGTGCCAGTAGTATAGATTCGGCGGGGAGCTCCTATAATTCACCCCTCCACTTT.

The genes are TRBV30 and TRBJ1-2, with 7 nucleotides matching TRBD1. The germline gives CDR1 GTSNPN, CDR2 SVGIG (reference sequence). With 2 bases clipped from V and 4 bases from J, the junction kept 7 bases outside the gene matches. CDR3 length: 14 residues. The CDR3 DNA reads as TGTGCCTGGAGTATAAAGACAGGGACCTATGGCTACACCTTC. Its protein is CAWSIKTGTYGYTF.

This clone was observed once. The rearrangement joins TRBV19 to TRBJ1-4, with 8 positions matching TRBD1. This CDR3 is built from 15 residues. CDR1 and CDR2 (germline): LNHDA, SQIVND (reference sequence). Trimming removed 3 bases from V and 8 bases from J; junction bases left unmatched: 8. CDR3 bases: TGTGCCAGTAGTATCCCCTCTGACAGGGGCGAAAAACTGTTTTTT. It yields the protein CASSIPSDRGEKLFF.

The genes are TRBV27 and TRBJ2-7; TRBD2 matches at 14 bases. With V trimmed by 5 bases and J by 3 bases, 6 bases remained unmatched. Germline V CDR1 and CDR2: MNHEY, SMNVEV (reference sequence). The CDR3 sequence is 16 residues long. The CDR3 loop reads CASSPTSGRAIYEQYF. The CDR3 DNA reads as TGTGCCAGCAGTCCGACTAGCGGGAGGGCCATCTACGAGCAGTACTTC.

The rearrangement joins TRBV5-6 to TRBJ1-2, with TRBD1 matching over 7 bases. Germline CDR1 SGHDT, CDR2 YYEEEE. The CDR3 loop spans 16 amino acids. Unmatched junction bases numbered 10, after V lost 4 bases and J lost 1 base. DNA of the CDR3: TGTGCCAGCAGCCCTAGAGGGGACAGTTTTAACTATGGCTACACCTTC. As protein: CASSPRGDSFNYGYTF.

The CDR3 spells CASSLTGIQETQYF. In nucleotides, the CDR3 is TGTGCCAGCAGCTTAACAGGGATTCAAGAGACCCAGTACTTC. This chain connects TRBV7-2 to TRBJ2-5, with D perhaps matching TRBD1 (6 bases). Trimming removed 2 bases from V and 2 bases from J, with 9 bases in between. Germline-derived CDR1 and CDR2 are SGHTA and FQGNSA. The CDR3 covers 14 residues. Full variable domain (remainder filled in from reference TRBV7-2 and TRBJ2-5): GAGVSQSPSNKVTEKGKDVELRCDPISGHTALYWYRQSLGQGLEFLIYFQGNSAPDKSGLPSDRFSAERTGGSVSTLTIQRTQQEDSAVYLCASSLTGIQETQYFGPGTRLLVL.

The chain carries TRBV4-2 and TRBJ2-5, with D uncertain. This CDR3 comprises 15 residues. Germline V gene sequence: CDR1 LGHNA, CDR2 YNFKEQ. Deletions cut 2 bases from V and 7 bases from J, with 17 bases between. The CDR3 DNA reads as TGTGCCAGCAGCCAACCCCCGGAGAGCCCAGGGACCCAGTACTTC. Its translation: CASSQPPESPGTQYF.

V usage is TRBV6-5 and J usage is TRBJ1-2; D is unclear. V lost 10 bases to trimming and J lost 6 bases, with 18 bases between them. Germline V gives CDR1 MNHEY, CDR2 SVGAGI. This CDR3 region has 13 residues. This CDR3 reads CAIPTPRIDGYTF. DNA of the CDR3: TGTGCCATCCCAACCCCTCGGATAGATGGCTACACCTTC.

The rearrangement joins TRBV29-1 to TRBJ1-6; possible D gene TRBD1, 5 bases. V lost 6 bases to trimming and J lost 5 bases, with 8 bases between them. The CDR3 covers 12 residues. Germline CDR1 SQVTM, CDR2 ANQGSEA. The CDR3 protein is CSVGGNNSPLHF. The CDR3 DNA reads as TGCAGCGTGGGGGGAAATAATTCACCCCTCCACTTT.

The chain links TRBV19 to TRBJ1-4; the match to TRBD1 covers 9 bases. CDR1 is LNHDA and CDR2 is SQIVND in the germline V gene (reference sequence). The CDR3 has 13 residues. V shed 7 bases, J shed 8 bases, and the junction held 5 bases outside the gene matches. CDR3: CASKDRGSEKLFF. In nucleotides, the CDR3 is TGTGCCAGTAAAGACAGGGGGAGCGAAAAACTGTTTTTT.

This chain joins TRBV5-4 and TRBJ2-2, with 7 bases aligning to TRBD2. The CDR3 length is 15 residues. V lost 4 bases to trimming and J lost 1 base; unmatched junction nucleotides: 4. The germline gives CDR1 SGHNT, CDR2 YYREEE (reference sequence). The CDR3 DNA reads as TGTGCCAGCAGCCCGGGAGGACGGAACACCGGGGAGCTGTTTTTT. Translated, it gives CASSPGGRNTGELFF.

The V call is TRBV29-1, the J call TRBJ2-7; tentatively, D is TRBD2 (5 bases). V dropped 0 bases and J dropped 1 base, with 10 bases sitting between them. CDR3 size: 14 residues. Germline CDR1 is SQVTM and CDR2 is ANQGSEA. This chain's CDR3 is CSVEDPGESYEQYF. The CDR3 DNA sequence: TGCAGCGTTGAAGATCCCGGGGAGTCCTACGAGCAGTACTTC.

The chain couples TRBV5-1 to TRBJ2-7; D gene ambiguous. Trimming removed 0 bases at V and 5 bases at J, with 9 bases between. The CDR3 runs 13 residues. The germline CDR1 and CDR2 sequences are SGHRS and YFSETQ. CDR3 protein: CASSLEVVDEQYF. The CDR3 DNA reads TGCGCCAGCAGCTTGGAAGTAGTCGACGAGCAGTACTTC.